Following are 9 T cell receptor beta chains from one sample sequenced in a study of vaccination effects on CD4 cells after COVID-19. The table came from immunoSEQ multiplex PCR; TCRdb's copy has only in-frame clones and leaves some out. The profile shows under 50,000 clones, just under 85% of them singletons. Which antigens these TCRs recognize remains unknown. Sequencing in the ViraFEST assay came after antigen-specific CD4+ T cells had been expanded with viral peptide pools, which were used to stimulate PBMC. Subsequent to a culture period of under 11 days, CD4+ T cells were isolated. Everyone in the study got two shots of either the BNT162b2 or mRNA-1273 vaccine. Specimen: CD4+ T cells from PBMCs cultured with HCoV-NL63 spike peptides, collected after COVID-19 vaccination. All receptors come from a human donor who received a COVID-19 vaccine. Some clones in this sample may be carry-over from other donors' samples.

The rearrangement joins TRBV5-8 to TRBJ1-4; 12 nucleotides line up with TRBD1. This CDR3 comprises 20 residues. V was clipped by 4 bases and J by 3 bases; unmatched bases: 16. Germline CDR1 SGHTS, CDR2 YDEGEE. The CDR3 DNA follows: TGTGCCAGCAGCACGACCACCGGGACAGGGGGCGGCATCCCTAATGAAAAACTGTTTTTT. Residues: CASSTTTGTGGGIPNEKLFF.

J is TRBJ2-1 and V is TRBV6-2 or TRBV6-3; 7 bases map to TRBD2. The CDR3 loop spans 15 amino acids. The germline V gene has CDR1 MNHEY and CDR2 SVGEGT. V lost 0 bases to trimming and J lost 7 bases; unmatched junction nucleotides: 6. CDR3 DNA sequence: TGTGCCAGCAGTTACTCGAGGCAGGGAGGGAATGAGCAGTTCTTC. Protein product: CASSYSRQGGNEQFF.

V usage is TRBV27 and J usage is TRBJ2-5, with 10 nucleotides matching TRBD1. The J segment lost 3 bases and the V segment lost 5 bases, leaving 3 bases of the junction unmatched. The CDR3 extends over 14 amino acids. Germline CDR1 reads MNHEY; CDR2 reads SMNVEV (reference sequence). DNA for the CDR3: TGTGCCAGCAGTAGGGACAGGGGCGAAGAGACCCAGTACTTC. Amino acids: CASSRDRGEETQYF.

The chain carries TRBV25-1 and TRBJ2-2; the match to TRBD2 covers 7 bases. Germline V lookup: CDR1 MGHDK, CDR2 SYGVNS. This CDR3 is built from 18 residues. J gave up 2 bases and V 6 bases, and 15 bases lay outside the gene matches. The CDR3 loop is CASSRREGRGPNTGELFF. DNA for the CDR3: TGTGCCAGCAGCCGAAGGGAGGGAAGGGGACCCAACACCGGGGAGCTGTTTTTT.

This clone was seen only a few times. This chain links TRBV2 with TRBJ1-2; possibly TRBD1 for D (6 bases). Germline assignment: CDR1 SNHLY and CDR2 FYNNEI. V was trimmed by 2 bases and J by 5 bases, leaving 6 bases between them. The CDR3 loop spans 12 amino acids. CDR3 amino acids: CASSEQGYGYTF. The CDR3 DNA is TGTGCCAGCAGTGAACAGGGGTATGGCTACACCTTC.

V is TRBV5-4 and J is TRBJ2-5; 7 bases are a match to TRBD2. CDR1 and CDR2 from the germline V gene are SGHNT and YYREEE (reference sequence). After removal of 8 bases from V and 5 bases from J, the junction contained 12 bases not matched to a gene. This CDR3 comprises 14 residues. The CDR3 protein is CASRRLGEGETQYF. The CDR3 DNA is TGTGCCAGTCGGCGTTTGGGGGAGGGGGAGACCCAGTACTTC.

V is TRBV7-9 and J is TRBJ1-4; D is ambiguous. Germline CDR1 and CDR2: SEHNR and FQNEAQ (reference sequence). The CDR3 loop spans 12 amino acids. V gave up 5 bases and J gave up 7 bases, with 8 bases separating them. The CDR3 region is CASSPRGEKLFF. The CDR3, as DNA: TGTGCCAGCAGCCCCCGCGGTGAAAAACTGTTTTTT.

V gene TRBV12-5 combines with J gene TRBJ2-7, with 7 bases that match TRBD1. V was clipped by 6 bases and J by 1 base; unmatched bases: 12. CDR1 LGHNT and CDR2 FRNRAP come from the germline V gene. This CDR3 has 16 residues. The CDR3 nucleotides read TGTGCTAGTGGCACCCCTTTGGGACAGATTTCCTACGAGCAGTACGTC. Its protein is CASGTPLGQISYEQYV.

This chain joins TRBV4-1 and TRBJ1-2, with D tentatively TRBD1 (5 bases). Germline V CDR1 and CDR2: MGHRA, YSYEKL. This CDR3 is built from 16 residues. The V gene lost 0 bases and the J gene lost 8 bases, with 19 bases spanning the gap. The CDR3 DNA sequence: TGCGCCAGCAGCCAAGATTGGGGCAGGGCAGTTTTAGGCTACACCTTC. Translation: CASSQDWGRAVLGYTF.